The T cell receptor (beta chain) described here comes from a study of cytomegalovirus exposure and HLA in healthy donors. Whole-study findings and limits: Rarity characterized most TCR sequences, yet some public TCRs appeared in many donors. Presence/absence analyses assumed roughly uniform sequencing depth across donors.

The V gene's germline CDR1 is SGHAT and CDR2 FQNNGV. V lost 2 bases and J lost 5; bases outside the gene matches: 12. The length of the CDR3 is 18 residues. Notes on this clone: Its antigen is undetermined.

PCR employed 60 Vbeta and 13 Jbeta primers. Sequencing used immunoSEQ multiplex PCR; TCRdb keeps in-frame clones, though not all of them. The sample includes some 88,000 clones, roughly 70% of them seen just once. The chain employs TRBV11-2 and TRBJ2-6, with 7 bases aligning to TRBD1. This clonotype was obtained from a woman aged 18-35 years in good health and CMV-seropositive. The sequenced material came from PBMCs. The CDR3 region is CASSLWRTGIPRANVLTF. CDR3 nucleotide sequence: TGTGCCAGCAGCTTATGGAGGACAGGTATTCCCCGGGCCAACGTCCTGACTTTC.